This entry describes one T cell receptor beta chain. These data come from a study of cytomegalovirus exposure and HLA in healthy donors. Measured with immunoSEQ multiplex PCR; TCRdb has only the in-frame clones, and not every one. The table shows some 240,000 clones, with about 90% occurring only once. Germline CDR1 reads SGHRS; CDR2 reads YFSETQ. The CDR3 extends over 12 amino acids. Trimming removed 1 base at V and 9 bases at J, with 10 bases between. The clonotype originates from a woman aged 25 to 39 in good health and CMV-seropositive. Sequenced material: PBMCs. The V call is TRBV5-1, the J call TRBJ1-2, with TRBD1 as a possible D gene (6 bases). The CDR3 nucleotides read TGCGCCAGCAGCTTGAACAGGGATCGCTACACCTTC. Encoded protein: CASSLNRDRYTF.